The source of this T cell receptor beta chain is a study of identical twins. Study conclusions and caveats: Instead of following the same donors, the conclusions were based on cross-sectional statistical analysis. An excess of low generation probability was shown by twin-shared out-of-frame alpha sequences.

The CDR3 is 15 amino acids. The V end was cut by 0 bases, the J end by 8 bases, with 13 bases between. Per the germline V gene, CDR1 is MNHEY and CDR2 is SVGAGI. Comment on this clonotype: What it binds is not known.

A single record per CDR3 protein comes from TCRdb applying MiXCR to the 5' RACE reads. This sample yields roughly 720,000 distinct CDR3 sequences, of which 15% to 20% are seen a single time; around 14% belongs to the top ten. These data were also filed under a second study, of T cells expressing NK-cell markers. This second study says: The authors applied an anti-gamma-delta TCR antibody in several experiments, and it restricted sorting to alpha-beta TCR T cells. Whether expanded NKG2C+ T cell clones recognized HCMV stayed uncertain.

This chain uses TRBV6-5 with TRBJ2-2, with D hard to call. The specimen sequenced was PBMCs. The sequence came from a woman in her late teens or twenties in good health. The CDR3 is CASSYSIPGWGELFF. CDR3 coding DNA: TGTGCCAGCAGTTACTCGATTCCAGGTTGGGGGGAGCTGTTTTTT.